This T cell receptor (beta chain) was recovered during a study of response to subunit inactivated influenza vaccine (dated by TCRdb to between 2018 and 2020). Study-wide context: To follow how T cells responded to a trivalent subunit inactivated influenza vaccine, the researchers relied on deep quantitative profiling of the T cell receptor repertoire.

The CDR3 runs 15 amino acids, cysteine and phenylalanine included. The only DNA kept is the CDR3, 45 bases in frame from the first base. Relative to germline, V is 0 bases shorter and J is 8 bases shorter, with 12 bases between their ends. The germline V gene sets CDR1 to SGHRS and CDR2 to YFSETQ. This clonotype appeared a few times. What this receptor recognizes is not known. The input lacks base qualities; no much larger clone sits a single base away. Results the study describes overall, beyond this receptor: The authors proposed that each seasonal influenza vaccination may bring in only a limited number of new T cells.

Libraries came from RT-PCR. For sequencing, an Illumina HiSeq 2500 was employed. TCRdb passed the public sequencing reads through fastp at Q25 and MiXCR, retaining productive beta sequences. Rows with a matching CDR3 protein are joined into one entry that keeps the most common DNA and genes. The sample includes about half a million distinct CDR3 sequences, with roughly 8.2% observed a single time. The ten top clones hold about an eighth of the sample. Rearrangement joined TRBV5-1 to TRBJ1-6; the best D guess is TRBD1, with 5 bases matching. The material sequenced was PBMCs from blood, taken about 24 months after vaccination. The clonotype was recovered from a man between 50 and 69 years old who received an inactivated influenza vaccine. Donor details come from another sample of the same person, matched by shared clones. The nucleotides are TGCGCCAGCAGCTTGGCCGGTGGCAGGGATTCACCCCTCCACTTT. This is translated as CASSLAGGRDSPLHF.